These 27 T cell receptor beta chains were all obtained from the same sample, sequenced in a study of blood T cell repertoires in COVID-19. Profiling relied on immunoSEQ multiplex PCR, and the TCRdb table lists in-frame clones only, not all of them. The sample lists 500,000 or so clones; roughly 87% were seen once. The specimen sequenced was PBMCs or T cells enriched from blood (not recorded which). The source is a woman younger than 35 who had recovered from COVID-19.

CDR3 loop: CASSLHIEVSGELFF. CDR3 in DNA: TGTGCCAGCTCGCTCCACATCGAGGTATCCGGGGAGCTGTTTTTT. The V gene is TRBV27, the J gene TRBJ2-2; no firm D call. CDR3 size: 15 residues. Trimming pared 8 bases from V and 6 bases from J, leaving 19 bases between. CDR1 MNHEY and CDR2 SMNVEV come from the germline V gene (reference sequence).

The rearrangement links TRBV30 to TRBJ2-5; TRBD2 matches at 10 bases. CDR1 is GTSNPN and CDR2 is SVGIG in the germline V gene (reference sequence). Germline trimming cut 2 bases from V and 0 bases from J; bases unmatched to any gene: 9. The CDR3 has 17 residues. This CDR3 reads CAWSPKLAGPDQETQYF. The CDR3 nucleotides read TGTGCCTGGAGTCCAAAACTAGCGGGGCCCGACCAAGAGACCCAGTACTTC. The full variable domain, rest sourced from reference TRBV30 and TRBJ2-5, is SQTIHQWPATLVQPVGSPLSLECTVEGTSNPNLYWYRQAAGRGLQLLFYSVGIGQISSEVPQNLSASRPQDRQFILSSKKLLLSDSGFYLCAWSPKLAGPDQETQYFGPGTRLLVL.

V gene TRBV2 combines with J gene TRBJ1-6; D is uncertain. CDR3 length equals 16 residues. Trimming removed 2 bases at V and 7 bases at J, with 15 bases between. Per germline, CDR1 SNHLY and CDR2 FYNNEI. The CDR3 is CASSELRGISNSPLHF. The CDR3 DNA reads as TGTGCCAGCAGTGAACTGCGAGGTATTTCCAATTCACCCCTCCACTTT.

For the CDR3, the DNA is TGCGCCAGCAGCTCTGTAACTTCCCAGGGGGACAACTATGGCTACACCTTC. Translated, it gives CASSSVTSQGDNYGYTF. V and J are TRBV5-1 and TRBJ1-2, with 7 bases that match TRBD1. Germline lookup yields CDR1 SGHRS and CDR2 YFSETQ. Losses at the gene ends were 3 bases for V and 2 bases for J; bases not matched to a gene: 13. This CDR3 is built from 17 residues.

The gene calls are TRBV28 and TRBJ1-6, with D hard to call. Between the trimmed V and J ends, which lost 6 bases and 9 bases, there was a span of 18 bases. Germline V gene data show CDR1 as MDHEN and CDR2 as SYDVKM. The length of the CDR3 is 15 residues. The CDR3 nucleotides read TGTGCCAGCAGGCAAAACCTGGGAGGGTCTTCACCCCTCCACTTT. Translation gives CASRQNLGGSSPLHF.

The V and J genes are TRBV3-1 (or the pseudogene TRBV3-2) and TRBJ1-2; D remains unclear. V dropped 6 bases and J dropped 7 bases, with 15 bases sitting between them. In germline, CDR1 is LGHDT, CDR2 YNNKEL (reference sequence). This CDR3 comprises 13 residues. The CDR3 sequence is CASSPWAKGGYTF. The CDR3 DNA follows: TGTGCCAGCAGTCCCTGGGCCAAAGGTGGCTACACCTTC.

A single count supports this clone. The V call is TRBV15, the J call TRBJ1-5; TRBD1 might be the D (5 bases). The CDR3 extends over 15 amino acids. CDR1 and CDR2 (germline): LNHNV, YYDKDF (reference sequence). Trimming removed 2 bases from V and 9 bases from J, with 17 bases in between. CDR3 nucleotides: TGTGCCACCAGCAGAAGGGATGGGGCCGGTTCGCCCCAGCATTTT. As protein: CATSRRDGAGSPQHF.

V and J are TRBV7-2 and TRBJ2-1; no reliable D call. Germline CDR1 reads SGHTA; CDR2 reads FQGNSA. V shed 0 bases and J shed 6 bases, with 9 bases lying between them. CDR3 size: 14 residues. The DNA for the CDR3 is TGTGCCAGCAGCTTAGCGCGTACCCCCAATGAGCAGTTCTTC. Translated: CASSLARTPNEQFF.

As for this clone: This sample includes further DNA sequences coding for the same CDR3. This chain joins TRBV9 and TRBJ2-1, with 9 bases that match TRBD2. V gave up 2 bases and J gave up 0 bases; unmatched junction bases: 0. This CDR3 is 15 amino acids long. The germline V gene has CDR1 SGDLS and CDR2 YYNGEE. The CDR3 nucleotides read TGTGCCAGCAGCGTTAGCGGGAGCTCCTACAATGAGCAGTTCTTC. Residues: CASSVSGSSYNEQFF. Together with reference TRBV9 and TRBJ2-1, the CDR3 gives the full variable domain: DSGVTQTPKHLITATGQRVTLRCSPRSGDLSVYWYQQSLDQGLQFLIQYYNGEERAKGNILERFSAQQFPDLHSELNLSSLELGDSALYFCASSVSGSSYNEQFFGPGTRLTVL.

This clone was picked up a small number of times. A junction boundary mismatches the germline segment, possibly from a read error. J is TRBJ2-1 and V is TRBV30; D call uncertain. CDR3 length equals 11 residues. Germline V gives CDR1 GTSNPN, CDR2 SVGIG (reference sequence). CDR3 residues: CAWGVNNEQFF. As DNA, the CDR3 is TGTGCCTGGGGTGTTAACAATGAGCAGTTCTTC.

The chain carries TRBV4-1 and TRBJ2-4; no firm D call. CDR3 size: 18 residues. Trimming took off 1 base at V and 0 bases at J, with 16 bases between the two ends. Germline V gene sequence: CDR1 MGHRA, CDR2 YSYEKL. The CDR3 nucleotides are TGCGCCAGCAGCCAAGTTGCACGGGTGATCGTAGCCAAAAACATTCAGTACTTC. Encoded protein: CASSQVARVIVAKNIQYF.

The CDR3 nucleotides read TGTGCCAGCAGCTTAGATCGGCTAGAGTTCAACGAGCAGTACTTC. It codes for CASSLDRLEFNEQYF. J is TRBJ2-7 and V is TRBV7-2; D remains unclear. Per the germline V gene, CDR1 is SGHTA and CDR2 is FQGNSA. V was clipped by 1 base and J by 5 bases, with 15 bases between them. This CDR3 is built from 15 residues.

This sequence joins TRBV12-3 or TRBV12-4 and TRBJ2-2; the D is unclear. V lost 6 bases, J lost 6 bases, and 8 bases lay in between. The CDR3 is 12 amino acids. The CDR3 reads CASSPIPGELFF. The CDR3 DNA is TGTGCCAGCAGCCCCATCCCCGGGGAGCTGTTTTTT.

The rearrangement joins TRBV28 to TRBJ2-5; tentatively, D is TRBD1 (6 bases). CDR1 is MDHEN and CDR2 is SYDVKM in the germline V gene. CDR3 length: 14 amino acids. V shed 4 bases and J shed 5 bases, with 14 bases lying between them. The CDR3 reads CASSSRGEGETQYF. CDR3 bases: TGTGCCAGCAGTTCCAGGGGCGAGGGCGAGACCCAGTACTTC.

CDR3 in amino acids: CASSARTEGRLFF. The CDR3 region has the DNA TGTGCCAGCAGCGCCCGGACAGAGGGAAGACTGTTTTTT. The chain recombines TRBV9 with TRBJ1-4; weak D call: TRBD1 (6 bases). Trimming stripped 3 bases from V and 13 bases from J, with 16 bases between. Germline V gives CDR1 SGDLS, CDR2 YYNGEE. The CDR3 loop spans 13 amino acids.

The CDR3 sequence is CASSVSNYGYTF. CDR3 coding DNA: TGTGCCAGCAGTGTTAGTAACTATGGCTACACCTTC. V and J are TRBV2 and TRBJ1-2; no definite D call. There are 12 residues in the CDR3. Germline V lookup: CDR1 SNHLY, CDR2 FYNNEI. V was shortened by 4 bases and J by 1 base, with 4 bases between the two germline ends. The full variable domain, with the rest looked up from reference TRBV2 and TRBJ1-2, is EPEVTQTPSHQVTQMGQEVILRCVPISNHLYFYWYRQILGQKVEFLVSFYNNEISEKSEIFDDQFSVERPDGSNFTLKIRSTKLEDSAMYFCASSVSNYGYTFGSGTRLTVV.

In this sample, this clone turned up once. Other DNA variants within this sample encode the same CDR3. V and J are TRBV5-6 and TRBJ1-2; 9 nucleotides agree with TRBD1. The V gene end was trimmed by 0 bases and the J gene end by 1 base; junction bases not matched to a gene: 1. CDR3 length: 15 amino acids. Looked up from germline, CDR1 is SGHDT and CDR2 is YYEEEE. The CDR3 sequence: CASSLGTGVNYGYTF. Written as DNA, the CDR3 is TGTGCCAGCAGCTTGGGGACAGGGGTTAACTATGGCTACACCTTC. Full variable domain (rest looked up from reference TRBV5-6 and TRBJ1-2): DAGVTQSPTHLIKTRGQQVTLRCSPKSGHDTVSWYQQALGQGPQFIFQYYEEEERQRGNFPDRFSGHQFPNYSSELNVNALLLGDSALYLCASSLGTGVNYGYTFGSGTRLTVV.

The chain is built from TRBV7-2 and TRBJ2-1, with 10 bases matching TRBD2. Germline loops: CDR1 SGHTA, CDR2 FQGNSA. This CDR3 has 15 amino acids. The V segment lost 4 bases and the J segment 6 bases; nucleotides outside the gene matches: 6. The CDR3 is CASSSSQRGGNEQFF. CDR3 DNA sequence: TGTGCCAGCAGCTCCTCACAGCGGGGGGGCAATGAGCAGTTCTTC.

This clone was seen more than once but under ten times. The chain has TRBV7-2 and TRBJ1-6; D gene uncertain. The CDR3 is 14 residues long. Per germline, CDR1 SGHTA and CDR2 FQGNSA. The ends were cut back, 2 bases at V and 10 bases at J, with 12 bases in the middle. This CDR3 is CASSLREGRSPLHF. Written as DNA, the CDR3 is TGTGCCAGCAGCTTAAGGGAGGGTAGGTCACCCCTCCACTTT.

The chain couples TRBV6-1 to TRBJ2-3; D possibly corresponds to TRBD2 (6 bases). Between the trimmed V and J ends, which lost 0 bases and 9 bases, there was a span of 7 bases. CDR3 size: 12 residues. Per the germline V gene, CDR1 is MNHNS and CDR2 is SASEGT. The CDR3: CASSEAEGTQYF. Written as DNA, the CDR3 is TGTGCCAGCAGTGAAGCGGAGGGAACGCAGTATTTT.

The chain carries TRBV27 and TRBJ1-2, with 10 bases that match TRBD1. V lost 5 bases to trimming and J lost 8 bases; unmatched junction nucleotides: 5. CDR3 length: 13 amino acids. Germline V gene lookup returns CDR1 MNHEY and CDR2 SMNVEV (reference sequence). Here the CDR3 reads CASSLGTGVGYTF. As DNA, the CDR3 is TGTGCCAGCAGTCTGGGGACAGGGGTAGGCTACACCTTC.

This CDR3 is CASSQATGYRDPIEAFF. The DNA for the CDR3 is TGTGCCAGCAGCCAGGCGACCGGTTACAGGGACCCAATTGAAGCTTTCTTT. This rearrangement joins TRBV7-9 to TRBJ1-1; a weak D match, TRBD1 (6 bases). V lost 5 bases to trimming and J lost 7 bases, with 26 bases between them. Germline V gives CDR1 SEHNR, CDR2 FQNEAQ (reference sequence). The CDR3 runs to 17 residues.

This clone has only a few counts. CDR3 coding DNA: TGTGCCTGGAGGCCCCGGGGGGCAGCTGAAAAACTGTTTTTT. This codes for CAWRPRGAAEKLFF. This sequence joins TRBV30 and TRBJ1-4; the D gene is possibly TRBD1 (6 bases). V gave up 3 bases and J gave up 7 bases, with 15 bases separating them. Germline assignment: CDR1 GTSNPN and CDR2 SVGIG (reference sequence). This CDR3 spans 14 amino acids.

The chain carries TRBV3-1 (or the pseudogene TRBV3-2) and TRBJ1-1; D remains unclear. Germline CDR1 and CDR2: LGHDT and YNNKEL (reference sequence). Trimming shortened V by 1 base and J by 5 bases, and 8 bases separated the two germline ends. The CDR3 spans 13 residues. CDR3 sequence: CASSQVRETEAFF. CDR3 bases: TGTGCCAGCAGCCAAGTGCGGGAAACTGAAGCTTTCTTT.

Points on this clone: Other DNA sequences in this specimen translate into the identical CDR3. The CDR3 is CASREGNTEAFF. The CDR3 DNA reads as TGTGCCAGCCGGGAGGGGAACACTGAAGCTTTCTTT. V gene TRBV6-5 combines with J gene TRBJ1-1; D uncertain. From germline, CDR1 is MNHEY and CDR2 SVGAGI. The CDR3 runs 12 residues. V gave up 8 bases and J gave up 1 base, with 8 bases separating them.

The chain recombines TRBV20-1 with TRBJ1-4; D unresolved. The germline V gene has CDR1 DFQATT and CDR2 SNEGSKA (reference sequence). The CDR3 consists of 11 residues. The CDR3 region has the DNA TGCGGAGGGCAGGACCATGAAAAACTGTTTTTT. It specifies CGGQDHEKLFF.

In its sample, this clone was seen a few times. The rearrangement uses TRBV11-2 and TRBJ1-2; D is unclear. V was shortened by 5 bases and J by 0 bases, with 13 bases between the two germline ends. There are 15 residues in the CDR3. Germline lookup yields CDR1 SGHAT and CDR2 FQNNGV. The CDR3 spells CASSSPSGSNYGYTF. CDR3 coding DNA: TGTGCCAGCAGCAGTCCCTCCGGTTCTAACTATGGCTACACCTTC.